This TCR beta chain was documented in a study of blood T cell repertoires in COVID-19. The V gene end was trimmed by 2 bases and the J gene end by 7 bases; junction bases not matched to a gene: 4. Looked up from germline, CDR1 is SGHDT and CDR2 is YYEEEE. The CDR3 is made up of 15 amino acids. The protocol was immunoSEQ multiplex PCR, while the TCRdb copy is restricted to in-frame clones and leaves out a portion. The sample lists some 120,000 clones, approximately 74% occurring once. The sample holds a few counts of this clone. Enrollment of patients from Seattle took place during active infection, with longitudinal follow-up.

The source material was peripheral blood. The sequence was collected from a man at least 80 years old with COVID-19, enrolled during active disease. J is TRBJ1-6 and V is TRBV5-6, with 9 positions matching TRBD1. The CDR3 sequence: CASSFRDRENSPLHF. CDR3 DNA: TGTGCCAGCAGCTTCCGGGACAGGGAAAATTCACCCCTCCACTTT. The variable domain in full, with the rest retrieved from reference TRBV5-6 and TRBJ1-6, is DAGVTQSPTHLIKTRGQQVTLRCSPKSGHDTVSWYQQALGQGPQFIFQYYEEEERQRGNFPDRFSGHQFPNYSSELNVNALLLGDSALYLCASSFRDRENSPLHFGNGTRLTVT.